Sequencing of this T cell receptor (beta chain) was carried out in a study of beta chain features in type 1 diabetes. Isolated RNA was reverse transcribed in full, so expressed TCRB transcripts were sequenced. The table came from immunoSEQ multiplex PCR; TCRdb's copy has only in-frame clones and leaves some out. The table records approximately 380,000 clones, more than 13% of them present only once. Whole-study results and caveats: Insertions at VDJ junctions were less frequent in type 1 diabetes patients. These patients also deleted more nucleotides at the same junctions. Shortening that was moderate but significant affected the TCRB CDR3s of Type 1 diabetes patients in all four CD4+ subsets. The cDNA sequencing approach could over-represent high-TCR-expressing cells.

The germline CDR1 and CDR2 sequences are SEHNR and FQNEAQ (reference sequence). The CDR3 has 17 amino acids. Trimming stripped 0 bases from V and 0 bases from J, with 14 bases between. Concerning this clone: The antigen is undetermined.

Staining for CD45RO/CCR7/CD25/CD127/CD95/CD27 allowed sorting of CD4+ naive, central memory, regulatory and stem cell-like memory cells. The rearrangement joins TRBV7-9 to TRBJ1-1; possible D gene TRBD1, 5 bases. Sequenced: naive CD4+ T cells from blood. The clonotype comes from a woman aged 18-29 years in good health. CDR3 protein: CASSLALVRQLNTEAFF. CDR3 in DNA: TGTGCCAGCAGCTTAGCGCTGGTTAGACAGCTGAACACTGAAGCTTTCTTT.